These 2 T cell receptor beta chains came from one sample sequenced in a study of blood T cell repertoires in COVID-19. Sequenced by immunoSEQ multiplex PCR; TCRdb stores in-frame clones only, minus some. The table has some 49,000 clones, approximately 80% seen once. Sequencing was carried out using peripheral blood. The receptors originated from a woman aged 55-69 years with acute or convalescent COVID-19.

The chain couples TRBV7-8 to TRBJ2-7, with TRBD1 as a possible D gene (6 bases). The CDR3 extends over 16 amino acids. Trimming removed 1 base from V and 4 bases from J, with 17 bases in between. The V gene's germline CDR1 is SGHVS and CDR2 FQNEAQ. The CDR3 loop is CASSLGRYREFYEQYF. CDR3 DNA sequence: TGTGCCAGCAGCTTAGGTCGTTACAGGGAGTTTTACGAGCAGTACTTC.

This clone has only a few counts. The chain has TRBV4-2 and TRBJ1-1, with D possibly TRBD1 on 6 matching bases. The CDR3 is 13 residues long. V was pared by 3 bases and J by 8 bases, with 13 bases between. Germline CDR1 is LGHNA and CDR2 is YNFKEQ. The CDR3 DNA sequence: TGTGCCAGCAGCCATGACTGGGGGCGCGAAGCTTTCTTT. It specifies CASSHDWGREAFF.